Listed below are T cell receptor beta chains from one sample, sequenced in a study of Graves' ophthalmopathy and Graves' hyperthyroidism. Using its own MiXCR run on the multiplex PCR reads, TCRdb lists one record per CDR3 protein. The sample has hundreds of thousands of distinct CDR3 sequences, around 50% seen once. Material: peripheral blood. These receptors were taken from an adult man with Graves' ophthalmopathy. Each CDR3 is given with its conserved first and last residue. D genes are given only for firm matches. Part of the rows lack a size; the others show once, few, many or a class for expanded clones.

CDR3nt | CDR3aa | j_gene | d_gene | abundance | v_gene
TGTGCCAGTACCAAGCGAGGGATTGAACTGTTTTTT | CASTKRGIELFF | TRBJ1-4 | . | . | TRBV6-1
TGTGCCAGCAGCTCATGGGTAGCGGGAGACGAGCAGTACTTC | CASSSWVAGDEQYF | TRBJ2-7 | TRBD2 | . | TRBV11-2
TGTGCCAGCAGTCTACTCAAGACAGGGGGCGCGTTTGGCTACACCTTC | CASSLLKTGGAFGYTF | TRBJ1-2 | TRBD1 | . | TRBV12-3/TRBV12-4
TGTGCCATCAGTGACCTCGAGGGACAGGGCGGGGAGACCCAGTACTTC | CAISDLEGQGGETQYF | TRBJ2-5 | TRBD1 | . | TRBV10-3
TGTGCCAGCAGCCCCGGGACTAGGGCCGAGACCCAGTACTTC | CASSPGTRAETQYF | TRBJ2-5 | TRBD2 | . | TRBV6-2/TRBV6-3
TGCGCCAGCAGCCGATGGACAGGGGAAAATTCACCCCTCCACTTT | CASSRWTGENSPLHF | TRBJ1-6 | TRBD1 | . | TRBV7-9
TGTGCCAGCAGTTACTTCCCCGAGTTCCTCGGGGAGCAGTACTTC | CASSYFPEFLGEQYF | TRBJ2-7 | . | once | TRBV6-5
TGTGCCAGCAGCCGCCGGGTTGGTGAGGGGCCCCAGCATTTT | CASSRRVGEGPQHF | TRBJ1-5 | . | . | TRBV9
TGCAGTGCCCTAGGCAGGTCCGACGAGGGCTACACCTTC | CSALGRSDEGYTF | TRBJ1-2 | . | once | TRBV20-1
TGTGCCACCAGGGGGTTGGCGGAGACTGAAGCTTTCTTT | CATRGLAETEAFF | TRBJ1-1 | . | few | TRBV24-1
TGTGCCAGCAGCGGGTCTAACACTGAAGCTTTCTTT | CASSGSNTEAFF | TRBJ1-1 | . | medium-sized | TRBV9
TGTGCCAGTAGAATCGGGCTCGGGCTAAATCAGCCCCAGCATTTT | CASRIGLGLNQPQHF | TRBJ1-5 | . | once | TRBV2
TGTGCCAGCAGCGCCGGACAGGGGGTTGGACAGCCCCAGCATTTT | CASSAGQGVGQPQHF | TRBJ1-5 | TRBD1 | . | TRBV7-4
TGTGCCAGCAGCGTAGGGGGGGGTCAGCCCCAGCATTTT | CASSVGGGQPQHF | TRBJ1-5 | . | many | TRBV9
TGTGCCAGCAGTTTAAAGGGACAGTTCGTCTATGGCTACACCTTC | CASSLKGQFVYGYTF | TRBJ1-2 | TRBD1 | . | TRBV28
TGTGCCAGCAGTCTAGGGGACAGTCCGACTAATGAAAAACTGTTTTTT | CASSLGDSPTNEKLFF | TRBJ1-4 | TRBD1 | . | TRBV2
TGTGCCAGCAGCTTCGAGGGTCTAGACTATGGCTACACCTTC | CASSFEGLDYGYTF | TRBJ1-2 | . | . | TRBV5-8
TGTGCCAGCAGCTTCGGGGATAGCAATCAGCCCCAGCATTTT | CASSFGDSNQPQHF | TRBJ1-5 | . | few | TRBV7-2
TGCAGCGCCCGATTGGGGGGGGGGAGTGAAAAACTGTTTTTT | CSARLGGGSEKLFF | TRBJ1-4 | . | . | TRBV29-1
TGCAGCTTTACGACAGGGTCGAGCTACACCTTC | CSFTTGSSYTF | TRBJ1-2 | TRBD1 | many | TRBV29-1
TGCGCCAGCAGCGATGGGAGCAATCAGCCCCAGCATTTT | CASSDGSNQPQHF | TRBJ1-5 | . | . | TRBV5-1
TGTGCCAGCAGTTTATCCAGCAAGCCCCAGCATTTT | CASSLSSKPQHF | TRBJ1-5 | . | once | TRBV27
TGCAGCGTTGGGGAGCTGTTTTTT | CSVGELFF | TRBJ2-2 | . | . | TRBV29-1
TGTGCCAGCAGTTCGTGGGATAGCAATCAGCCCCAGCATTTT | CASSSWDSNQPQHF | TRBJ1-5 | . | few | TRBV2
TGTGCCAGCAAGGGACATAGGTCCTACGAGCAGTACTTC | CASKGHRSYEQYF | TRBJ2-7 | . | . | TRBV6-5
TGTGCCAGCAGTTCGGACCTCGGGAGCACATACGAGCAGTACTTC | CASSSDLGSTYEQYF | TRBJ2-7 | . | few | TRBV2
TGTGCCATCAGTGAACCTAGCGGGGAGCTGTTTTTT | CAISEPSGELFF | TRBJ2-2 | . | . | TRBV10-3